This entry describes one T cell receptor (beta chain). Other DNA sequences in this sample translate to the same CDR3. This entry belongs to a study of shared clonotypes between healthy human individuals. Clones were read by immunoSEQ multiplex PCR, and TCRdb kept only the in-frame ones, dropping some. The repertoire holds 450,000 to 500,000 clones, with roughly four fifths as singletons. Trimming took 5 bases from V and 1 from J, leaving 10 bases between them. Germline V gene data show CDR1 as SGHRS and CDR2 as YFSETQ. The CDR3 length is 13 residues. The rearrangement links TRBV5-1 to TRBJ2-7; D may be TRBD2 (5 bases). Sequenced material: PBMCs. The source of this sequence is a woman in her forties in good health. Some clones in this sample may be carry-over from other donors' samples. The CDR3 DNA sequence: TGCGCCAGCAGACACCCGGGGTCCTACGAGCAGTACTTC. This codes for CASRHPGSYEQYF.